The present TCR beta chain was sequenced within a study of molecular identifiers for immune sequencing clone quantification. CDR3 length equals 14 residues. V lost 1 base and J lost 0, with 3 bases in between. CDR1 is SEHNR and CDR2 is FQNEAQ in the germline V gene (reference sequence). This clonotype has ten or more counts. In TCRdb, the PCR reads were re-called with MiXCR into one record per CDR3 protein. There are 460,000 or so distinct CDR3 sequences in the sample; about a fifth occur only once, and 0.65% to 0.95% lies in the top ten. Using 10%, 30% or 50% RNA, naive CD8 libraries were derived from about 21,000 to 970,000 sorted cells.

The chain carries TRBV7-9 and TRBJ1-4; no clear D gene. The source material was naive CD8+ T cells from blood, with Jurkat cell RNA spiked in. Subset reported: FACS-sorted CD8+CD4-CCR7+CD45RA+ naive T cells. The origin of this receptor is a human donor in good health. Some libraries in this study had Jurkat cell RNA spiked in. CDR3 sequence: CASSLGATNEKLFF. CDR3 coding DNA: TGTGCCAGCAGCTTAGGTGCAACTAATGAAAAACTGTTTTTT.